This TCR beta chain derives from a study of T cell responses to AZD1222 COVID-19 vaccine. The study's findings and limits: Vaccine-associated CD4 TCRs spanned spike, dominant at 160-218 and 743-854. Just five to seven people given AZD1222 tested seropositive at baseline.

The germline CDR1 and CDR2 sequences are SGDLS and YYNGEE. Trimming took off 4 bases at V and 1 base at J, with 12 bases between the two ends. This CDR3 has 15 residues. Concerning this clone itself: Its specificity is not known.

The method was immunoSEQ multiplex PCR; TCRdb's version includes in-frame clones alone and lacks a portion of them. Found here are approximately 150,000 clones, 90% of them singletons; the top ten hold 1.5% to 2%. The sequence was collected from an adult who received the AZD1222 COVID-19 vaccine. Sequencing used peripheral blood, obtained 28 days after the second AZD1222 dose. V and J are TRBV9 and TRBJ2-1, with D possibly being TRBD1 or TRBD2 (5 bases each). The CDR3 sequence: CASSLGDGSYNEQFF. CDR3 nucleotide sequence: TGTGCCAGCAGCCTCGGGGACGGTTCCTACAATGAGCAGTTCTTC. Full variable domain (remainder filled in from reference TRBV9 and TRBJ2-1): DSGVTQTPKHLITATGQRVTLRCSPRSGDLSVYWYQQSLDQGLQFLIQYYNGEERAKGNILERFSAQQFPDLHSELNLSSLELGDSALYFCASSLGDGSYNEQFFGPGTRLTVL.